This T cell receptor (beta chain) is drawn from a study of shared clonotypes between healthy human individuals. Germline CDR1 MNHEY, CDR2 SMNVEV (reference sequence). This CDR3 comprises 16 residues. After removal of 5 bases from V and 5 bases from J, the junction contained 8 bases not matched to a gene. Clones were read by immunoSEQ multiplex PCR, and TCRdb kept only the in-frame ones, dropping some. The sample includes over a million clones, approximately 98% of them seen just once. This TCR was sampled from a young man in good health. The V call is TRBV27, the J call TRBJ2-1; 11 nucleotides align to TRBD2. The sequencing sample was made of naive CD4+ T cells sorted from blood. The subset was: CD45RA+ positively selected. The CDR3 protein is CASSPLGLAEHNEQFF. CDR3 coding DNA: TGTGCCAGCAGTCCCCTGGGACTAGCGGAACACAATGAGCAGTTCTTC.